The 30 T cell receptor beta chains in this list originate from one sample, sequenced in a study of cytomegalovirus exposure and HLA in healthy donors. TCRdb keeps only in-frame clones here, not all; method: immunoSEQ multiplex PCR. Here the sample spans about 280,000 clones, roughly 88% being singletons. Specimen: PBMCs. The receptors were sampled from a woman aged 18-30 years in good health and CMV-seronegative.

The rearrangement joins TRBV2 to TRBJ1-5, with 7 bases that match TRBD1. With 7 bases clipped from V and 2 bases from J, the junction kept 8 bases outside the gene matches. The CDR3 is 15 amino acids. CDR1 is SNHLY and CDR2 is FYNNEI in the germline V gene. The CDR3 sequence is CASTALDRGNQPQHF. Written as DNA, the CDR3 is TGTGCCAGCACCGCTTTAGACAGGGGCAATCAGCCCCAGCATTTT.

The J gene is TRBJ2-7, the V gene TRBV11-2, with TRBD1 identical over 7 bases. V gave up 1 base and J gave up 3 bases; unmatched junction bases: 9. The CDR3 is 16 amino acids. CDR1 and CDR2 from the germline V gene are SGHAT and FQNNGV. For the CDR3, the DNA is TGTGCCAGCAGCTTAGGAGTTTTGGGGGACAGCTACGAGCAGTACTTC. This codes for CASSLGVLGDSYEQYF.

The chain is built from TRBV6-4 and TRBJ2-2, with TRBD1 matching 9 bases. CDR3 size: 15 residues. Germline V gene lookup returns CDR1 MRHNA and CDR2 SNTAGT. The V segment lost 8 bases and the J segment 3 bases; nucleotides outside the gene matches: 7. In nucleotides, the CDR3 is TGTGCCAGCTCTCCGGACAGGGGAGACACCGGGGAGCTGTTTTTT. Translation gives CASSPDRGDTGELFF.

V gene TRBV14 combines with J gene TRBJ1-2, with D possibly matching TRBD1 (5 bases). V shed 1 base and J shed 2 bases, with 11 bases lying between them. The germline CDR1 and CDR2 sequences are SGHDN and FVKESK. The CDR3 is made up of 15 amino acids. The CDR3 sequence: CASSQALAGNYGYTF. CDR3 nucleotides: TGTGCCAGCAGCCAAGCGCTCGCAGGGAACTATGGCTACACCTTC.

The J gene is TRBJ2-1, the V gene TRBV6-1; unclear D gene. The V gene lost 7 bases and the J gene lost 4 bases, with 11 bases spanning the gap. From germline, CDR1 is MNHNS and CDR2 SASEGT. CDR3 length: 13 residues. CDR3 residues: CASTTVRYNEQFF. The DNA of the CDR3 is TGTGCCAGCACCACTGTTAGATACAATGAGCAGTTCTTC.

The V and J genes are TRBV28 and TRBJ2-7, with D perhaps TRBD1 (6 bases). V shed 10 bases and J shed 3 bases, with 19 bases lying between them. This CDR3 is 14 amino acids long. Germline V lookup: CDR1 MDHEN, CDR2 SYDVKM. The CDR3 DNA reads as TGTGCCACCCAGCCGGGACACAAAGACTACGAGCAGTACTTC. Translating gives CATQPGHKDYEQYF.

V gene TRBV19 combines with J gene TRBJ2-3; 7 positions match TRBD2. Germline CDR1 LNHDA, CDR2 SQIVND (reference sequence). The CDR3 is 15 amino acids. V lost 3 bases, J lost 5 bases, and 8 bases stayed unmatched. The CDR3 loop is CASSIRRERGDTQYF. CDR3 DNA sequence: TGTGCCAGTAGTATTCGGCGGGAGAGAGGAGATACGCAGTATTTT.

This sequence joins TRBV10-3 and TRBJ1-6, with D perhaps TRBD1 (6 bases). V was pared by 0 bases and J by 5 bases, with 14 bases between. CDR1 ENHRY and CDR2 SYGVKD come from the germline V gene. The CDR3 consists of 17 residues. CDR3 loop: CAISESTRGANNSPLHF. DNA for the CDR3: TGTGCCATCAGTGAGTCGACTCGGGGGGCGAATAATTCACCCCTCCACTTT.

J is TRBJ2-7 and V is TRBV28; 8 bases agree with TRBD2. V gave up 5 bases and J gave up 5 bases; unmatched junction bases: 8. This CDR3 region has 14 residues. The V gene's germline CDR1 is MDHEN and CDR2 SYDVKM. The CDR3 DNA reads as TGTGCCAGCAGTAAACTAGCGGCTTGGGACGAGCAGTACTTC. Its protein product is CASSKLAAWDEQYF. Drawing the rest from reference TRBV28 and TRBJ2-7, the complete variable domain is DVKVTQSSRYLVKRTGEKVFLECVQDMDHENMFWYRQDPGLGLRLIYFSYDVKMKEKGDIPEGYSVSREKKERFSLILESASTNQTSMYLCASSKLAAWDEQYFGPGTRLTVT.

V usage is TRBV10-3 and J usage is TRBJ1-2; D is perhaps TRBD1 (5 bases). Germline values: CDR1 ENHRY, CDR2 SYGVKD. This CDR3 comprises 14 residues. Trimming cost V 3 bases and J 3 bases, with 11 bases left between them. For the CDR3, the DNA is TGTGCCATCAGTGATAAGGGGAACTACTATGGCTACACCTTC. Translation: CAISDKGNYYGYTF.

This clone occurred once. This chain uses TRBV30 with TRBJ2-3; 9 positions agree with TRBD2. The CDR3 covers 19 residues. Germline V gene sequence: CDR1 GTSNPN, CDR2 SVGIG (reference sequence). The J segment lost 3 bases and the V segment lost 0 bases, leaving 16 bases of the junction unmatched. CDR3 protein: CAWSVQVSGGRVLTDTQYF. The CDR3 nucleotides are TGTGCCTGGAGTGTACAGGTTAGCGGGGGCAGAGTGCTAACAGATACGCAGTATTTT.

The chain employs TRBV18 and TRBJ1-2; the D gene is possibly TRBD1 (6 bases). The germline CDR1 and CDR2 sequences are KGHSH and LQKENI. CDR3 length: 17 amino acids. Trimming cost V 3 bases and J 3 bases, with 20 bases left between them. The CDR3 loop reads CASSPLTVRDTDYGYTF. DNA of the CDR3: TGTGCCAGCTCACCTCTTACTGTCCGGGACACCGACTATGGCTACACCTTC.

V gene TRBV2 combines with J gene TRBJ2-7, with TRBD2 matching over 11 bases. The germline gives CDR1 SNHLY, CDR2 FYNNEI. With V trimmed by 6 bases and J by 3 bases, 7 bases remained unmatched. This CDR3 is 15 amino acids long. DNA of the CDR3: TGTGCCAGCAGCCCGAAAGGGACTAGCGGCTACGAGCAGTACTTC. This translates into CASSPKGTSGYEQYF.

The gene calls are TRBV7-9 and TRBJ1-1; D is uncertain. CDR1 is SEHNR, CDR2 FQNEAQ, per germline (reference sequence). V was shortened by 6 bases and J by 0 bases, with 11 bases between the two germline ends. This CDR3 has 14 residues. CDR3 region: CASREKALNTEAFF. The CDR3 DNA reads as TGTGCCAGCAGGGAGAAGGCTTTGAACACTGAAGCTTTCTTT.

V gene TRBV28 combines with J gene TRBJ2-2; D is unresolved. Between the trimmed V and J ends, which lost 3 bases and 9 bases, there was a span of 5 bases. CDR3 length equals 11 residues. Germline CDR1 is MDHEN and CDR2 is SYDVKM. Here the CDR3 DNA reads TGTGCCAGCAGTTTCGTCCGGGAGCTGTTTTTT. Translating it yields CASSFVRELFF. Supplemented by reference TRBV28 and TRBJ2-2, the full variable domain reads DVKVTQSSRYLVKRTGEKVFLECVQDMDHENMFWYRQDPGLGLRLIYFSYDVKMKEKGDIPEGYSVSREKKERFSLILESASTNQTSMYLCASSFVRELFFGEGSRLTVL.

The V and J genes are TRBV18 and TRBJ1-2; 7 bases are shared with TRBD1. CDR1 and CDR2 (germline): KGHSH, LQKENI. The CDR3 sequence is 17 residues long. The junction had 10 bases not matched to a gene; V was cut back by 0 bases and J by 3 bases. CDR3 region: CASSPPFERGRDYGYTF. CDR3 DNA sequence: TGTGCCAGCTCACCACCGTTTGAAAGGGGGCGAGACTATGGCTACACCTTC.

The V call is TRBV18, the J call TRBJ2-1; D is possibly TRBD2 (7 bases). V was trimmed by 11 bases and J by 2 bases, leaving 13 bases between them. The CDR3 is 13 residues long. Germline V gives CDR1 KGHSH, CDR2 LQKENI. The CDR3 here is CAGGAAPYNEQFF. The CDR3 coding sequence is TGTGCCGGGGGGGCGGCCCCCTACAATGAGCAGTTCTTC.

This clone has more than one count but fewer than ten. The chain is built from TRBV4-2 and TRBJ2-7; the match to TRBD2 covers 12 bases. Losses at the gene ends were 0 bases for V and 5 bases for J; bases not matched to a gene: 2. CDR1 and CDR2 from the germline V gene are LGHNA and YNFKEQ. This CDR3 is built from 15 residues. In DNA form, the CDR3 reads TGTGCCAGCAGCCAAGAACTAGCGGGAGGCAACGAGCAGTACTTC. Translating gives CASSQELAGGNEQYF.

The CDR3 bases are TGTGCCAGCAGTGATGGGATAAATAGGGACATCTCCTACGAGCAGTACTTC. Translating it yields CASSDGINRDISYEQYF. This rearrangement joins TRBV6-1 to TRBJ2-7, with D possibly TRBD1 on 6 matching bases. V shed 3 bases and J shed 0 bases, with 18 bases lying between them. Germline V lookup: CDR1 MNHNS, CDR2 SASEGT. The CDR3 is 17 residues long.

J is TRBJ2-5 and V is TRBV9; TRBD2 matches 13 bases. CDR3 size: 15 residues. In germline, CDR1 is SGDLS, CDR2 YYNGEE. V gave up 4 bases and J gave up 3 bases; unmatched junction bases: 3. The CDR3 loop is CASSFGLAGEETQYF. In DNA, the CDR3 is TGTGCCAGCAGCTTCGGACTAGCGGGAGAAGAGACCCAGTACTTC.

The DNA of the CDR3 is TGTGCCAGCAGTTATAGAGAGACCCAGTACTTC. Encoded protein: CASSYRETQYF. This chain connects TRBV5-6 to TRBJ2-5; D is ambiguous. CDR1 is SGHDT and CDR2 is YYEEEE in the germline V gene. With 5 bases removed from V and 4 bases from J, the gap between germline ends came to 6 bases. The CDR3 runs 11 residues.

The rearrangement joins TRBV7-2 to TRBJ2-1, with D perhaps TRBD2 (7 bases). Trimming left V 7 bases short and J 10 bases short, with 20 bases between. Germline V lookup: CDR1 SGHTA, CDR2 FQGNSA. The length of the CDR3 is 14 residues. The CDR3 region has the DNA TGTGCCAGCATGGAGGGAGGGGGGCAACGAGAGCAGTTCTTC. Translating gives CASMEGGGQREQFF.

In its sample, this clone was seen once. The rearrangement links TRBV5-1 to TRBJ2-7; no clear D gene. Germline V gives CDR1 SGHRS, CDR2 YFSETQ. The CDR3 is 14 amino acids. V gave up 4 bases and J gave up 3 bases, with 14 bases separating them. The CDR3 reads CASSAPERVYEQYF. CDR3 DNA sequence: TGCGCCAGCAGCGCCCCCGAGAGAGTCTACGAGCAGTACTTC.

This clone was observed a single time. V is TRBV12-5 and J is TRBJ2-3, with 10 positions matching TRBD2. The CDR3 spans 17 residues. V lost 0 bases and J lost 2; bases outside the gene matches: 5. CDR1 and CDR2 (germline): LGHNT, FRNRAP. CDR3 nucleotides: TGTGCTAGTGGTTTGGTACGGACTAGCGGTCCCACAGATACGCAGTATTTT. Protein: CASGLVRTSGPTDTQYF.

This chain connects TRBV19 to TRBJ2-7, with 9 bases aligning to TRBD2. Germline V gene data show CDR1 as LNHDA and CDR2 as SQIVND (reference sequence). Unmatched junction bases numbered 4, after V lost 1 base and J lost 3 bases. The CDR3 length is 15 residues. CDR3 amino acids: CASSIVGTSNYEQYF. DNA for the CDR3: TGTGCCAGTAGTATAGTGGGGACTAGCAACTACGAGCAGTACTTC.

The chain recombines TRBV28 with TRBJ1-4; 9 nucleotides match TRBD1. Unmatched junction bases numbered 5, after V lost 6 bases and J lost 9 bases. CDR3 size: 13 residues. Germline CDR1 reads MDHEN; CDR2 reads SYDVKM. In nucleotides, the CDR3 is TGTGCCAGCAGCCCCGGACAGGGGAAAAAACTGTTTTTT. This gives the protein CASSPGQGKKLFF. The entire variable domain, with the rest obtained from reference TRBV28 and TRBJ1-4, is as follows: DVKVTQSSRYLVKRTGEKVFLECVQDMDHENMFWYRQDPGLGLRLIYFSYDVKMKEKGDIPEGYSVSREKKERFSLILESASTNQTSMYLCASSPGQGKKLFFGSGTQLSVL.

V and J are TRBV7-2 and TRBJ1-2; D unclear. This CDR3 comprises 14 residues. CDR1 and CDR2 from the germline V gene are SGHTA and FQGNSA. V was shortened by 3 bases and J by 3 bases, with 11 bases between the two germline ends. DNA of the CDR3: TGTGCCAGCAGCTTTCCTGGGAGGGACTATGGCTACACCTTC. It codes for CASSFPGRDYGYTF.

A word on this clone: The sample holds other DNA sequences that translate to the same CDR3. V gene TRBV5-1 combines with J gene TRBJ2-1, with 11 bases that match TRBD2. CDR3 length equals 15 residues. From germline, CDR1 is SGHRS and CDR2 YFSETQ. J gave up 4 bases and V 4 bases, and 4 bases lay outside the gene matches. Written as DNA, the CDR3 is TGCGCCAGCAGCCCCGGACTAGCGGGTTACAATGAGCAGTTCTTC. The encoded protein is CASSPGLAGYNEQFF.

CDR3 loop: CASLRESGYNSPLHF. The CDR3 nucleotides read TGCGCCAGCCTCCGGGAATCGGGCTATAATTCACCCCTCCACTTT. J is TRBJ1-6 and V is TRBV10-2; D is unclear. V was shortened by 8 bases and J by 3 bases, with 14 bases between the two germline ends. The CDR3 sequence is 15 residues long. CDR1 and CDR2 from the germline V gene are WSHSY and SAAADI.

The chain is built from TRBV9 and TRBJ2-1; D might be TRBD2 (6 bases). This CDR3 region has 15 residues. In germline, CDR1 is SGDLS, CDR2 YYNGEE. V lost 7 bases and J lost 7, with 21 bases in between. CDR3 loop: CASSEGGRTWNEQFF. CDR3 nucleotides: TGTGCCAGCTCCGAAGGAGGGAGGACCTGGAATGAGCAGTTCTTC.